This T cell receptor beta chain was sequenced in a study of Graves' ophthalmopathy and Graves' hyperthyroidism. RNA served as the template for amplifying TCR beta CDR3 regions. Scientists carried out first-round RT-PCR using HTBI primers and then a second-round multiplex PCR. TCRdb independently ran MiXCR on the multiplex PCR reads; one entry per CDR3 protein. The sample carries 150,000 or so distinct CDR3 sequences, 30% to 45% recorded once. Trimming cost V 3 bases and J 1 base, with 16 bases left between them. Germline V gives CDR1 SGDLS, CDR2 YYNGEE. The CDR3 is 16 amino acids. Isolation of PBMCs was performed using around 9.1 ml of fresh peripheral blood. The sample holds many counts of this clonotype.

Material: peripheral blood. V is TRBV9 and J is TRBJ1-2; no clear D gene. The sequence was collected from a woman between 40 and 55 years old with Graves' ophthalmopathy. CDR3 DNA: TGTGCCAGCAGCGGGGTCCGCGCCAGTGTTAACTATGGCTACACCTTC. Translation: CASSGVRASVNYGYTF.